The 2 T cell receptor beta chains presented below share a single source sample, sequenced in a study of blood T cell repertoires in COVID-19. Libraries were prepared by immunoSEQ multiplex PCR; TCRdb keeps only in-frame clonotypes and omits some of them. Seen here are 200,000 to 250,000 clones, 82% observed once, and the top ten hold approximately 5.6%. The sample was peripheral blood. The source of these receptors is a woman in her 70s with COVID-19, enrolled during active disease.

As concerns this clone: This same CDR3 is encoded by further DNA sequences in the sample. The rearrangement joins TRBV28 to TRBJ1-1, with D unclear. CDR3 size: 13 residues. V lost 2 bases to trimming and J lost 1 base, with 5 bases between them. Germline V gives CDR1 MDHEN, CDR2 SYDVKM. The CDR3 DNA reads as TGTGCCAGCAGTTTAGGCGGGAACACTGAAGCTTTCTTT. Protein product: CASSLGGNTEAFF.

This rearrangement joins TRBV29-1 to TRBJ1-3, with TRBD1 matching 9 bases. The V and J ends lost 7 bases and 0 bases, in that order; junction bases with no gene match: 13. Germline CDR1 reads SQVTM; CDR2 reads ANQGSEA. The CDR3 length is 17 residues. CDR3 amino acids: CSARPGTGTLSGNTIYF. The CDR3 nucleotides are TGCAGCGCCCGTCCCGGGACAGGGACCCTCTCTGGAAACACCATATATTTT. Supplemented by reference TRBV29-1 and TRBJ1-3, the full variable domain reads SAVISQKPSRDICQRGTSLTIQCQVDSQVTMMFWYRQQPGQSLTLIATANQGSEATYESGFVIDKFPISRPNLTFSTLTVSNMSPEDSSIYLCSARPGTGTLSGNTIYFGEGSWLTVV.